The source of this T cell receptor (beta chain) is a study of T-cell reconstitution after alpha-beta-depleted transplantation in children. Notes on the study in general: There were reportedly several hundred expanded graft clones from which alpha-beta T cells came about two months after transplant. Hyperexpanded clones declined; after one year, newly produced T cells mostly supplied diversity.

The TCRbeta library was prepared with unique molecular identifiers. Using its own MiXCR run on the PCR reads, TCRdb lists one record per CDR3 protein. The data contain just under 350,000 distinct CDR3 sequences, roughly 17% of them singletons. About this clonotype: The target antigen is unknown.

Germline V gives CDR1 SGHRS, CDR2 YFSETQ. Deletions cut 3 bases from V and 4 bases from J, with 16 bases between. This CDR3 spans 15 amino acids. The TCR originated in a male patient between 2 and 10 years old who had a stem cell transplant for acute lymphoblastic leukemia, so the T cells may come from the graft donor. The genes are TRBV5-1 and TRBJ1-2, with D uncertain. Sequenced material: PBMCs, mostly from graft donor cells, taken 360 days after TCRalphabeta/CD19-depleted stem cell transplant. CDR3 sequence: CASSSERTVRYGYTF. The CDR3 DNA reads TGCGCCAGCAGCTCGGAGCGGACGGTACGCTATGGCTACACCTTC.